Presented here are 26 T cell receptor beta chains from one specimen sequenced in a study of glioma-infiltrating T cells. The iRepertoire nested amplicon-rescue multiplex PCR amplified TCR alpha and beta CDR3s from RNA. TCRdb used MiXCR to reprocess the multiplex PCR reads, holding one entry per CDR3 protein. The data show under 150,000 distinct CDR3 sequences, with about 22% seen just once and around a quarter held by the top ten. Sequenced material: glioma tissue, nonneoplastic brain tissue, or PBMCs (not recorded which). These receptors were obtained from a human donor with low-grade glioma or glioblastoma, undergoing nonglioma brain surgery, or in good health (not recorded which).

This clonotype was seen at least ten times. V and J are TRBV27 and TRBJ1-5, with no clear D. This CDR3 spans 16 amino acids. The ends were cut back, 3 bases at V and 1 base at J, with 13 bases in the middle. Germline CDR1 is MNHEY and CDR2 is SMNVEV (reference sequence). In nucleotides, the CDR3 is TGTGCCAGCAGTTTCGCGGGCCCACGGAGCAATCAGCCCCAGCATTTT. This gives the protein CASSFAGPRSNQPQHF.

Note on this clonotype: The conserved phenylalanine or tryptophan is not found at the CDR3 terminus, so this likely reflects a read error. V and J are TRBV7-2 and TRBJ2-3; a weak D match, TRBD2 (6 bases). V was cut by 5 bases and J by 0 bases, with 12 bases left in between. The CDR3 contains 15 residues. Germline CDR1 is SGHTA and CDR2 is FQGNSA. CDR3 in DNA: TGTGCCAGCAGCCCTGCCGGGACTAGCACAGATACGCAGTATTCC. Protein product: CASSPAGTSTDTQYS.

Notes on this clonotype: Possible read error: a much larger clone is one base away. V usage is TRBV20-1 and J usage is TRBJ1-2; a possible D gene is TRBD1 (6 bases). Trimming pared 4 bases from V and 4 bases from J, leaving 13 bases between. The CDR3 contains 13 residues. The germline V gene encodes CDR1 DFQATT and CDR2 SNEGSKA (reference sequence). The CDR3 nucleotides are TGCAGTGCTAAAGGGGGTCCTAGCTATGGCTACACCTTC. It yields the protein CSAKGGPSYGYTF.

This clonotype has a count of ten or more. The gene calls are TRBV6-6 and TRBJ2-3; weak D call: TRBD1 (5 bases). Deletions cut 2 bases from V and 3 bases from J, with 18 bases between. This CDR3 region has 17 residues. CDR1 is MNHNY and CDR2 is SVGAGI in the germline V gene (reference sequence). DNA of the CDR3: TGTGCCAGCAGTTACCCCAGACAGTCCGGTTGTACAGATACGCAGTATTTT. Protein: CASSYPRQSGCTDTQYF.

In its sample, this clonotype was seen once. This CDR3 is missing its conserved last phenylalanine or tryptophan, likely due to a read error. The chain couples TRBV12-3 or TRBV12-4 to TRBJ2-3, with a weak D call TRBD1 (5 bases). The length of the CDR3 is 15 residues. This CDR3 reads CASSLGVQLTDTQYS. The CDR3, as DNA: TGCGCCAGCAGTTTAGGGGTACAGCTAACAGATACGCAGTATTCT.

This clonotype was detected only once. Here the CDR3 reads CASSLLGQGNYGYTF. CDR3 coding DNA: TGTGCCAGCAGCTTGCTTGGACAGGGCAATTATGGCTACACCTTC. V gene TRBV7-6 combines with J gene TRBJ1-2; 8 nucleotides align to TRBD1. Per the germline V gene, CDR1 is SGHVS and CDR2 is FNYEAQ. The CDR3 loop spans 15 amino acids. J lost 5 bases, V lost 3 bases, and 8 bases had no gene match.

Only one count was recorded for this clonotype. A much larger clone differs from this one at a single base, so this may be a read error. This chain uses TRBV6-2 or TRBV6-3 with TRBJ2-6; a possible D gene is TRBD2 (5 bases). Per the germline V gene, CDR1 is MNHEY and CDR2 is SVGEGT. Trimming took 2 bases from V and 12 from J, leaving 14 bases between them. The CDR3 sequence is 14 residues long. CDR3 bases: TGTGCCAGCAGTTACGAGACTAAGACCAGCGTCCTGACTTTC. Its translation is CASSYETKTSVLTF.

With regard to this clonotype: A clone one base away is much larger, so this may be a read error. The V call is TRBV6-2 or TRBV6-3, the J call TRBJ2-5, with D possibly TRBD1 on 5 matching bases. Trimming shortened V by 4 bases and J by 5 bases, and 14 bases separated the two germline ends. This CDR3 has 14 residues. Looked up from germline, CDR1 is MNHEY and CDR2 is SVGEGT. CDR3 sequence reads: CASSWGSVPETQYF. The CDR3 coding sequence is TGTGCCAGCAGTTGGGGCAGTGTGCCCGAGACCCAGTACTTC.

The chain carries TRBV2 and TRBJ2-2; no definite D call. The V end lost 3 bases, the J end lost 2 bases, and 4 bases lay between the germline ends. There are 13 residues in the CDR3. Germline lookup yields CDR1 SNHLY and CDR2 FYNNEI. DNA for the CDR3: TGTGCCAGCAGTGATCCAAACACCGGGGAGCTGTTTTTT. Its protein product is CASSDPNTGELFF.

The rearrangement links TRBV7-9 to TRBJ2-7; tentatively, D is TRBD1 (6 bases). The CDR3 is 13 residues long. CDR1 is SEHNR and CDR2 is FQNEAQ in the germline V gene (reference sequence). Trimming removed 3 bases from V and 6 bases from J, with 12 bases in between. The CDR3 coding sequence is TGTGCCAGCAGCTTTTCGGTCAGGGGCGAGCAGTACGTC. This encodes CASSFSVRGEQYV.

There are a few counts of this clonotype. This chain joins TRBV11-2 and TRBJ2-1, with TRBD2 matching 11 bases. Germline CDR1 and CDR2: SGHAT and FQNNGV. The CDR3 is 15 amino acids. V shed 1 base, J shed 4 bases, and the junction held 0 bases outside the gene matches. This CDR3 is CASSLVAGGYNEQFF. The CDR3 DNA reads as TGTGCCAGCAGCTTAGTAGCGGGGGGGTACAATGAGCAGTTCTTC.

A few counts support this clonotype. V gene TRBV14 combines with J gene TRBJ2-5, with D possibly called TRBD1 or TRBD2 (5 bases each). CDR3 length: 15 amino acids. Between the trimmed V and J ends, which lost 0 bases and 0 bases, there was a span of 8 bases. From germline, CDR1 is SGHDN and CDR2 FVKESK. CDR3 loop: CASSQDGAYQETQYF. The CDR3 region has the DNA TGTGCCAGCAGCCAAGACGGGGCTTACCAAGAGACCCAGTACTTC.

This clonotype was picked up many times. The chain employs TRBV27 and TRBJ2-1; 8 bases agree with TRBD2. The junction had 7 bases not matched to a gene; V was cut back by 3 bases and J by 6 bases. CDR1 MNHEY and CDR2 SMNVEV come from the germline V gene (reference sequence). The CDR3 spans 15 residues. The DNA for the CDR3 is TGTGCCAGCAGTTTGCGGGGGGCGTCCCTCAATGAGCAGTTCTTC. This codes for CASSLRGASLNEQFF.

CDR3 residues: CASSPRLAGGDNEQFF. The CDR3 nucleotides read TGCGCCAGCAGCCCCCGACTAGCGGGGGGGGACAATGAGCAGTTCTTC. V usage is TRBV5-1 and J usage is TRBJ2-1, with TRBD2 identical over 14 bases. With 4 bases clipped from V and 5 bases from J, the junction kept 5 bases outside the gene matches. CDR1 is SGHRS, CDR2 YFSETQ, per germline. This CDR3 is built from 16 residues.

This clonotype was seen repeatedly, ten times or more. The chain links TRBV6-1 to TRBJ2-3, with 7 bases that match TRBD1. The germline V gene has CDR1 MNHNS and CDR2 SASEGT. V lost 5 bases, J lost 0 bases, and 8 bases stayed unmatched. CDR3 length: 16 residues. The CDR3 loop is CASSHGQASSTDTQYF. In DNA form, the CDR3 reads TGTGCCAGCAGTCATGGACAGGCCTCTAGCACAGATACGCAGTATTTT.

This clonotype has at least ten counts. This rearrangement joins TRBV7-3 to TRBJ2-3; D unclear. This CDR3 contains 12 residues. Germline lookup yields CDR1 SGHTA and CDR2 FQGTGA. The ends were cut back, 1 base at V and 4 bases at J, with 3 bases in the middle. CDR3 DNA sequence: TGTGCCAGCAGCTTAAGCTCAGATACGCAGTATTTT. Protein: CASSLSSDTQYF.

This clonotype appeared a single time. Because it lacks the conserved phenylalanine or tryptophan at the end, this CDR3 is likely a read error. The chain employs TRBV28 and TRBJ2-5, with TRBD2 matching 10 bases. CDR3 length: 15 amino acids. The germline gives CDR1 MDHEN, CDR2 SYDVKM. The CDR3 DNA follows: TGCGCCAGCAGCCAAGATGCTAGCGGGGGTAGGACCCAGTACTCC. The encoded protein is CASSQDASGGRTQYS.

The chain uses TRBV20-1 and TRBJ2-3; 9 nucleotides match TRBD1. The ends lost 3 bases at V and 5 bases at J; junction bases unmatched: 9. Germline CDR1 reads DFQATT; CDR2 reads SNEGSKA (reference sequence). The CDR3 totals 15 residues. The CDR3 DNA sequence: TGCAGTGCTAGCCCGGGACAGGGTACGAAAGATACGCAGTATTTT. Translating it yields CSASPGQGTKDTQYF.

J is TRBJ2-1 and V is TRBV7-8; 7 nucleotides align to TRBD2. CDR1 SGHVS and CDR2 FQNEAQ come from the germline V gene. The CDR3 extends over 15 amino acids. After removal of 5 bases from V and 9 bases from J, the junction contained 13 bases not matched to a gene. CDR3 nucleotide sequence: TGTGCCAGCAGCCCCTCCCGGACTAGTCGCATTGAGCAGTTCTTC. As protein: CASSPSRTSRIEQFF.

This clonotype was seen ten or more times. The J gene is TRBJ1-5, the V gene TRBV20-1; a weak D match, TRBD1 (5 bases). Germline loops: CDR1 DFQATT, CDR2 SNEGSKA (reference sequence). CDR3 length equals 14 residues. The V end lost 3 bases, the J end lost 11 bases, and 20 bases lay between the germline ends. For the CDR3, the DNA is TGCAGTGCTAGGAGTGAGTTGGGGGACCTGGCCCAGCATTTT. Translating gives CSARSELGDLAQHF.

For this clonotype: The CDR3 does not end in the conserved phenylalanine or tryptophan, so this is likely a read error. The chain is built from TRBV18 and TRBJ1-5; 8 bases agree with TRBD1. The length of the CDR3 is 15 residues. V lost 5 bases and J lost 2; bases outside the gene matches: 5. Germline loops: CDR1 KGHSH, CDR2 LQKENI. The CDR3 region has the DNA TGTGCCAGCTCAAACGGACAGGGAGGCAATCAGCCCCAGCATATT. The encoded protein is CASSNGQGGNQPQHI.

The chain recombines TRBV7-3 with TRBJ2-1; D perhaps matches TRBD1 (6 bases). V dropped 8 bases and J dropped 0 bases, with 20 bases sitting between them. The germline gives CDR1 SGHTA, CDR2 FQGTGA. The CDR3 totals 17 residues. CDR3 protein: CASSDRVSPSSYNEQFF. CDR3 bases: TGTGCCAGCTCGGACAGAGTCTCTCCGAGCTCCTACAATGAGCAGTTCTTC.

DNA of the CDR3: TGTGCCAGCCGGATTCAGCGGAACACTGAAGCTTTCTTT. Protein: CASRIQRNTEAFF. The rearrangement uses TRBV7-3 and TRBJ1-1; D is undetermined. Trimming took 8 bases from V and 1 from J, leaving 11 bases between them. Per the germline V gene, CDR1 is SGHTA and CDR2 is FQGTGA. This CDR3 has 13 residues.

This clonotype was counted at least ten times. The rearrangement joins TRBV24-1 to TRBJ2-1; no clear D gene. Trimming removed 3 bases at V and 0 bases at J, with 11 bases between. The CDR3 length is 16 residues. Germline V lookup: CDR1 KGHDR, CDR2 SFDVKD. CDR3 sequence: CATSDPDRSSYNEQFF. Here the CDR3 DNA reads TGTGCCACCAGTGATCCCGACCGGAGCTCCTACAATGAGCAGTTCTTC.

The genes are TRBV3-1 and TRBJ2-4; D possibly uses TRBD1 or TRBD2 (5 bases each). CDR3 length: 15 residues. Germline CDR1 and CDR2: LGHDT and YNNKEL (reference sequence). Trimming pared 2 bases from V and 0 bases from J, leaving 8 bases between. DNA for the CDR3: TGTGCCAGCAGCCAACCCGGGACAGCCAAAAACATTCAGTACTTC. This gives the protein CASSQPGTAKNIQYF.

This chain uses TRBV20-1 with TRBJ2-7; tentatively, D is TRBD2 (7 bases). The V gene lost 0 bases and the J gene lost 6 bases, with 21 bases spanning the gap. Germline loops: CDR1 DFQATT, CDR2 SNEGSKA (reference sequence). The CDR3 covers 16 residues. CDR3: CSARDHGGGAPREQYV. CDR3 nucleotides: TGCAGTGCTAGAGATCATGGGGGGGGGGCCCCCCGCGAGCAGTACGTC.